A single sample gave rise to the 12 T cell receptor beta chains below, sequenced in a study of cytomegalovirus exposure and HLA in healthy donors. PCR primers comprised 60 Vbeta and 13 Jbeta primers. TCRdb's copy holds only in-frame clones and misses some; the assay was immunoSEQ multiplex PCR. This table has about 150,000 clones, roughly four fifths appearing once. Specimen: PBMCs. These receptors were obtained from a woman in her thirties or forties in good health and CMV-seronegative.

This clone was seen only once. The genes are TRBV6-8 and TRBJ2-1; 7 bases are a match to TRBD1. The CDR3 contains 16 residues. J gave up 5 bases and V 4 bases, and 11 bases lay outside the gene matches. Germline lookup yields CDR1 MNHGY and CDR2 SAAAGT. CDR3 nucleotides: TGTGCCAGCAGTTCCCTGGACAGGTTGTTGAACAATGAGCAGTTCTTC. Protein product: CASSSLDRLLNNEQFF.

This chain connects TRBV7-9 to TRBJ2-7; a weak D match, TRBD1 (6 bases). CDR1 and CDR2 (germline): SEHNR, FQNEAQ (reference sequence). The CDR3 extends over 12 amino acids. Deletions cut 5 bases from V and 1 base from J, with 6 bases between. The CDR3 coding sequence is TGTGCCAGCAGCCAGGGGTCCTACGAGCAGTACTTC. This codes for CASSQGSYEQYF.

V usage is TRBV2 and J usage is TRBJ2-6, with D possibly being TRBD1 (6 bases). The length of the CDR3 is 16 residues. CDR1 is SNHLY and CDR2 is FYNNEI in the germline V gene. V was clipped by 4 bases and J by 0 bases, with 10 bases between them. The DNA of the CDR3 is TGTGCCAGCAGTGCGGACAGCTTCTCTGGGGCCAACGTCCTGACTTTC. Translating gives CASSADSFSGANVLTF.

This clone came up a few times. J is TRBJ2-5 and V is TRBV6-1; 14 positions match TRBD2. The CDR3 sequence is 16 residues long. Germline V gene data show CDR1 as MNHNS and CDR2 as SASEGT. V lost 4 bases to trimming and J lost 7 bases; unmatched junction nucleotides: 8. For the CDR3, the DNA is TGTGCCAGCAGTGTGGGACTAGCGGGGGTGAAAGGGACCCAGTACTTC. Protein product: CASSVGLAGVKGTQYF.

The chain uses TRBV2 and TRBJ2-2; 7 bases are shared with TRBD1. CDR3 size: 14 residues. V was clipped by 10 bases and J by 2 bases; unmatched bases: 7. Germline-derived CDR1 and CDR2 are SNHLY and FYNNEI. Written as DNA, the CDR3 is TGTGCCACCACAGGGGCCGCAAACACCGGGGAGCTGTTTTTT. This gives the protein CATTGAANTGELFF. Full variable domain (outside the CDR3, taken from reference TRBV2 and TRBJ2-2): EPEVTQTPSHQVTQMGQEVILRCVPISNHLYFYWYRQILGQKVEFLVSFYNNEISEKSEIFDDQFSVERPDGSNFTLKIRSTKLEDSAMYFCATTGAANTGELFFGEGSRLTVL.

This clone was found a few times. The rearrangement links TRBV28 to TRBJ2-7; D gene ambiguous. This CDR3 contains 12 residues. Germline CDR1 reads MDHEN; CDR2 reads SYDVKM. Trimming removed 4 bases at V and 4 bases at J, with 8 bases between. The CDR3 sequence: CASSSSDYEQYF. The CDR3 DNA sequence: TGTGCCAGCAGTTCATCAGATTACGAGCAGTACTTC.

V and J are TRBV6-1 and TRBJ2-5; D is perhaps TRBD2 (6 bases). In germline, CDR1 is MNHNS, CDR2 SASEGT. The CDR3 covers 13 residues. Trimming removed 8 bases from V and 5 bases from J, with 15 bases in between. Here the CDR3 reads CASGGRVVETQYF. Here the CDR3 DNA reads TGTGCCAGCGGAGGGCGGGTGGTGGAGACCCAGTACTTC.

The V gene is TRBV5-4, the J gene TRBJ1-1; D possibly corresponds to TRBD1 (6 bases). CDR3 length: 14 residues. From germline, CDR1 is SGHNT and CDR2 YYREEE (reference sequence). Trimming pared 3 bases from V and 0 bases from J, leaving 9 bases between. CDR3 nucleotides: TGTGCCAGCAGCTCCTCAGGGGTGAACACTGAAGCTTTCTTT. This sequence encodes CASSSSGVNTEAFF.

This clone was seen more than once but under ten times. The V gene is TRBV18, the J gene TRBJ1-5; the match to TRBD1 covers 7 bases. With V trimmed by 0 bases and J by 3 bases, 8 bases remained unmatched. In germline, CDR1 is KGHSH, CDR2 LQKENI. This CDR3 comprises 17 residues. The CDR3 DNA reads as TGTGCCAGCTCACCACCAGGGCGACAGGGCGACAATCAGCCCCAGCATTTT. It yields the protein CASSPPGRQGDNQPQHF.

The chain carries TRBV5-4 and TRBJ2-6; the match to TRBD1 covers 7 bases. Germline V CDR1 and CDR2: SGHNT, YYREEE (reference sequence). Losses at the gene ends were 4 bases for V and 3 bases for J; bases not matched to a gene: 4. CDR3 length: 15 residues. The CDR3 region has the DNA TGTGCCAGCAGCCCCCAGGGGGTTGGGGCCAACGTCCTGACTTTC. It codes for CASSPQGVGANVLTF.

The count of this clone is one. V usage is TRBV4-1 and J usage is TRBJ2-7; TRBD1 agrees at 9 bases. After removal of 5 bases from V and 0 bases from J, the junction contained 11 bases not matched to a gene. The germline CDR1 and CDR2 sequences are MGHRA and YSYEKL. The CDR3 has 17 residues. The CDR3: CASSDTIQGAGSYEQYF. The CDR3, as DNA: TGCGCCAGCAGCGACACTATACAGGGGGCTGGCTCCTACGAGCAGTACTTC.

J is TRBJ2-3 and V is TRBV6-5, with D possibly matching TRBD1 (6 bases). Germline values: CDR1 MNHEY, CDR2 SVGAGI. The V and J ends lost 6 bases and 0 bases respectively, with 13 bases between them. This CDR3 is 15 amino acids long. CDR3 region: CASSPTGSSTDTQYF. The CDR3 DNA follows: TGTGCCAGCAGCCCGACAGGCTCTAGCACAGATACGCAGTATTTT.